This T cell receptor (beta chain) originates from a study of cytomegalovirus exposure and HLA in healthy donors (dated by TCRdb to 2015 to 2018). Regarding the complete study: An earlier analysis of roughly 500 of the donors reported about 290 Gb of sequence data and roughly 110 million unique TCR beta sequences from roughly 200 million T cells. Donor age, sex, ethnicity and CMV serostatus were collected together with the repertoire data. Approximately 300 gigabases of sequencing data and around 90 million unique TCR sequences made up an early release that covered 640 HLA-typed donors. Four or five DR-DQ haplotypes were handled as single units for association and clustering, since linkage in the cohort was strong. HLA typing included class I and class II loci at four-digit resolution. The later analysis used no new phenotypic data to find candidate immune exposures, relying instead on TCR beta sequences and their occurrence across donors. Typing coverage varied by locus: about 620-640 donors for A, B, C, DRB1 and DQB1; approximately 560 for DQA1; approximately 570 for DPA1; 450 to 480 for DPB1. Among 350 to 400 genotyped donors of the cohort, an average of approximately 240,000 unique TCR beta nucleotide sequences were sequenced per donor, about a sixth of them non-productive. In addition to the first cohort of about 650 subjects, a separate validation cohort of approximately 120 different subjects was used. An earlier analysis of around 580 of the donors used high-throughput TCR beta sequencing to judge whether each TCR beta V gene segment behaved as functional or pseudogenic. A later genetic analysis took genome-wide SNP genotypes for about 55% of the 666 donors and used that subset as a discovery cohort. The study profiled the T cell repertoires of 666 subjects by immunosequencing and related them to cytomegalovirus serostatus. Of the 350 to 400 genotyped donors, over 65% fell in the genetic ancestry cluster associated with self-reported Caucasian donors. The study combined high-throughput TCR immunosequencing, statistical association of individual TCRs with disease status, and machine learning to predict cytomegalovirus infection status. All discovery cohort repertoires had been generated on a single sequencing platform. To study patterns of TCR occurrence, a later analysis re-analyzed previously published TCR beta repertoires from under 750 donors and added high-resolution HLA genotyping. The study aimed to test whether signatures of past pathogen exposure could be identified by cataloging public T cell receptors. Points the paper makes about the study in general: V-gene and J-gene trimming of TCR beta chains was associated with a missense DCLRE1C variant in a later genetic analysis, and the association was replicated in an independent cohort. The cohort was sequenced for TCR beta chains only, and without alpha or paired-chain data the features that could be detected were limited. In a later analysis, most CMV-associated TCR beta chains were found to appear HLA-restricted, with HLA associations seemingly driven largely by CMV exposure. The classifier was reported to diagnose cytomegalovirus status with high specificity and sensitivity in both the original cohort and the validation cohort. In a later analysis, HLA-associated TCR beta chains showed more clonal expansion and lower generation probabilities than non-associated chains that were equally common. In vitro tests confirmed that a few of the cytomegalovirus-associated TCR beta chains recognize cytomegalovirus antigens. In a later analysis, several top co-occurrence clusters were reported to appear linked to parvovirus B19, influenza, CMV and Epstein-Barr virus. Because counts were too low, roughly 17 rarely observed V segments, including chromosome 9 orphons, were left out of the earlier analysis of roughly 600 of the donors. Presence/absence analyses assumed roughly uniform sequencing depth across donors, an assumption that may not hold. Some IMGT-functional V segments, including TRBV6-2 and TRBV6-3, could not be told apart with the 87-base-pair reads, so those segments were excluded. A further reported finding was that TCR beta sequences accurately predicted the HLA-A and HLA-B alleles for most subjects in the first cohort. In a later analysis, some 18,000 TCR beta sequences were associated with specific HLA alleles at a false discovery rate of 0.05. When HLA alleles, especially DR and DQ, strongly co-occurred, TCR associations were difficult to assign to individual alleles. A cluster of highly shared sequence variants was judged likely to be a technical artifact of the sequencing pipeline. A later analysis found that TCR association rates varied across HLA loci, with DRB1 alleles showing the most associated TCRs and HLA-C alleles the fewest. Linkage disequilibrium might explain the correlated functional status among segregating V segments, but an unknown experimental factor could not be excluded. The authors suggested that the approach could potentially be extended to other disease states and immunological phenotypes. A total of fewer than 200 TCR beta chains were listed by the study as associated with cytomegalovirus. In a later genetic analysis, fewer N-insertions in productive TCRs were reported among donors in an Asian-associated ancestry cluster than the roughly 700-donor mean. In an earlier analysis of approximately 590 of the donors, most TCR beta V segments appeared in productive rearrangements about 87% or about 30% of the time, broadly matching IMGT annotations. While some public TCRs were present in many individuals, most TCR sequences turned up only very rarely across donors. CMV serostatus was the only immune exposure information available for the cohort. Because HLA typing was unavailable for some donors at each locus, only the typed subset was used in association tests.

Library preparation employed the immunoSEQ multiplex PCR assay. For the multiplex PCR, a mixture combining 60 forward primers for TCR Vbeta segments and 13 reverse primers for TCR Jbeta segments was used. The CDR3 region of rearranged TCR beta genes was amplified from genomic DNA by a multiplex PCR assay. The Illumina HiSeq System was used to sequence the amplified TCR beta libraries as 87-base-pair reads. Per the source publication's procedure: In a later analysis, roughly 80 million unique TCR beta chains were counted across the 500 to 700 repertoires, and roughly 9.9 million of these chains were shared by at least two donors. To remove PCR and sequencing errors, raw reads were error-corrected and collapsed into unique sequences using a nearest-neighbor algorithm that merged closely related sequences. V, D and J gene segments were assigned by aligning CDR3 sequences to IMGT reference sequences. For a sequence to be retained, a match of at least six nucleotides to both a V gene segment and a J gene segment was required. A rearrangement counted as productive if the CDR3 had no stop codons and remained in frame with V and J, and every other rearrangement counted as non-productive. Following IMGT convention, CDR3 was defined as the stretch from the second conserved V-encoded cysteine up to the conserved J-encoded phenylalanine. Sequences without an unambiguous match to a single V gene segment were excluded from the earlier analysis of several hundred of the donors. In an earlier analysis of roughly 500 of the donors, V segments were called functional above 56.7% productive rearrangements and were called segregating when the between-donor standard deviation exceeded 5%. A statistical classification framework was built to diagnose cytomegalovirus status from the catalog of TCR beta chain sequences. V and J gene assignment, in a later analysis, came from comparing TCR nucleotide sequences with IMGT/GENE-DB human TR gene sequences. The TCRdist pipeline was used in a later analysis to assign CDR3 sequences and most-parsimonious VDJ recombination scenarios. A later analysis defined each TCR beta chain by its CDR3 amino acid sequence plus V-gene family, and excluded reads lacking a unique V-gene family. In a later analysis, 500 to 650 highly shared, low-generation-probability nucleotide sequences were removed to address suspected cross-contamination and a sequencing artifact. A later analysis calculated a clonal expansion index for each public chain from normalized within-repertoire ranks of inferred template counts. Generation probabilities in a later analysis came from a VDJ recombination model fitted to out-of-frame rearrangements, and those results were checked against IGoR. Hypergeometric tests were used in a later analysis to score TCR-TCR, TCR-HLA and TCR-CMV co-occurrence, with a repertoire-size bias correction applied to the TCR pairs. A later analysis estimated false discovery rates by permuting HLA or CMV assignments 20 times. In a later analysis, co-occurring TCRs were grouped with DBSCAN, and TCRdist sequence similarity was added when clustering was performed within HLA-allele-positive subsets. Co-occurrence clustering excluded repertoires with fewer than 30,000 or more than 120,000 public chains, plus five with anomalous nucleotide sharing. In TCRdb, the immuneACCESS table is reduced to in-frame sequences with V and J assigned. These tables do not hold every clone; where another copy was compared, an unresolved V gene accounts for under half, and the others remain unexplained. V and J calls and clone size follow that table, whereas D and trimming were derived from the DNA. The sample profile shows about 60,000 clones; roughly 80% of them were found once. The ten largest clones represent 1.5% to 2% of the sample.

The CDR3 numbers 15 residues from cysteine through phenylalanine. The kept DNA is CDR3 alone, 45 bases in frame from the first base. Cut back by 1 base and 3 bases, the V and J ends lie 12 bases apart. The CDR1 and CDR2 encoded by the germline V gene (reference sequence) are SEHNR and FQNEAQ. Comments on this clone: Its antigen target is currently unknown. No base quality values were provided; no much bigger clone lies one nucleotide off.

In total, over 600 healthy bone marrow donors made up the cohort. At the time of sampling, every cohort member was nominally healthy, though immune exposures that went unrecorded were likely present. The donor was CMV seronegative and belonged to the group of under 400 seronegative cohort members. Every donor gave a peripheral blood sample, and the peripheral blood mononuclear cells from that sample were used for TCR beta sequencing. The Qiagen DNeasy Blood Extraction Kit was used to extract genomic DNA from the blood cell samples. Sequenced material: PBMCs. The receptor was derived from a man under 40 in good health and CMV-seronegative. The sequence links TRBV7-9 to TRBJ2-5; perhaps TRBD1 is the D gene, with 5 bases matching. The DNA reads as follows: TGTGCCAGCAGCTTAGTCTCAGGGAAAAAAGAGACCCAGTACTTC. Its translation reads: CASSLVSGKKETQYF.